A single sample is the source of the 28 T cell receptor beta chains below, sequenced in a study of somatic mutations in cytotoxic T cells in rheumatoid arthritis. The table came from immunoSEQ multiplex PCR; TCRdb's copy has only in-frame clones and leaves some out. This table has about 12,000 clones, roughly 80% appearing once. Sequencing was done on a sample of CD8+ T cells sorted from blood. The receptor source for this set is a woman aged 40-49 years in good health.

This chain uses TRBV14 with TRBJ1-2, with D possibly matching TRBD1 (5 bases). Germline CDR1 and CDR2: SGHDN and FVKESK. The CDR3 totals 14 residues. V shed 0 bases and J shed 10 bases, with 15 bases lying between them. The CDR3: CASSQDPGGTSYTF. The CDR3 DNA sequence: TGTGCCAGCAGCCAAGATCCGGGCGGGACTTCCTACACCTTC. Full variable domain (remainder filled in from reference TRBV14 and TRBJ1-2): EAGVTQFPSHSVIEKGQTVTLRCDPISGHDNLYWYRRVMGKEIKFLLHFVKESKQDESGMPNNRFLAERTGGTYSTLKVQPAELEDSGVYFCASSQDPGGTSYTFGSGTRLTVV.

This clone was counted a few times. V gene TRBV19 combines with J gene TRBJ1-4; D unclear. Trimming took 3 bases from V and 4 from J, leaving 15 bases between them. This CDR3 is built from 16 residues. CDR1 and CDR2 from the germline V gene are LNHDA and SQIVND (reference sequence). In DNA form, the CDR3 reads TGTGCCAGTAGTATGGGCAGCTCGCTTGATAATGAAAAACTGTTTTTT. Translating gives CASSMGSSLDNEKLFF.

This clone is a singleton in its sample. The chain carries TRBV13 and TRBJ2-3; 7 bases are a match to TRBD1. Germline V gene sequence: CDR1 PRHDT, CDR2 FYEKMQ (reference sequence). This CDR3 is 14 amino acids long. V lost 3 bases, J lost 2 bases, and 2 bases stayed unmatched. CDR3 DNA sequence: TGTGCCAGCAGCTTCGACAGGGTCACAGATACGCAGTATTTT. This translates into CASSFDRVTDTQYF.

V and J are TRBV4-1 and TRBJ1-6, with TRBD1 matching 7 bases. This CDR3 spans 14 amino acids. CDR1 MGHRA and CDR2 YSYEKL come from the germline V gene. Germline trimming cut 3 bases from V and 9 bases from J; bases unmatched to any gene: 5. The CDR3 coding sequence is TGCGCCAGCAGCCAGGGGGCAGGGGGTTCACCCCTCCACTTT. Its translation: CASSQGAGGSPLHF.

This chain joins TRBV9 and TRBJ2-1, with D hard to call. V was cut by 4 bases and J by 8 bases, with 7 bases left in between. This CDR3 region has 11 residues. The germline V gene encodes CDR1 SGDLS and CDR2 YYNGEE. The chain's CDR3 is CASSSVDEQFF. Written as DNA, the CDR3 is TGTGCCAGCAGCTCGGTGGATGAGCAGTTCTTC.

V is TRBV4-2 and J is TRBJ2-5; 14 bases line up with TRBD2. J gave up 5 bases and V 4 bases, and 6 bases lay outside the gene matches. Germline assignment: CDR1 LGHNA and CDR2 YNFKEQ. The CDR3 has 16 amino acids. CDR3 residues: CASSPSTSGRGETQYF. The CDR3 DNA is TGTGCCAGCAGCCCTTCGACTAGCGGGAGGGGTGAGACCCAGTACTTC.

This chain connects TRBV29-1 to TRBJ2-1; tentatively, D is TRBD2 (6 bases). CDR1 and CDR2 (germline): SQVTM, ANQGSEA. The V and J ends lost 6 bases and 9 bases respectively, with 18 bases between them. The CDR3 is 13 residues long. The CDR3 sequence is CSVDWRDGGEQFF. In nucleotides, the CDR3 is TGCAGCGTCGATTGGCGGGACGGAGGTGAGCAGTTCTTC.

The V call is TRBV30, the J call TRBJ2-2, with 10 nucleotides matching TRBD2. The CDR3 sequence is 13 residues long. CDR1 and CDR2 (germline): GTSNPN, SVGIG (reference sequence). Here the CDR3 reads CAGVAGGTGELFF. In DNA, the CDR3 is TGTGCTGGGGTAGCGGGAGGCACCGGGGAGCTGTTTTTT.

This clone was seen only once. The rearrangement joins TRBV19 to TRBJ2-5, with 8 nucleotides matching TRBD1. Per germline, CDR1 LNHDA and CDR2 SQIVND (reference sequence). The V segment lost 5 bases and the J segment 3 bases; nucleotides outside the gene matches: 5. This CDR3 contains 14 residues. CDR3: CASSELQGEETQYF. In nucleotides, the CDR3 is TGTGCCAGTAGTGAGCTACAGGGGGAAGAGACCCAGTACTTC.

The rearrangement uses TRBV27 and TRBJ2-7; D not resolved. The germline gives CDR1 MNHEY, CDR2 SMNVEV (reference sequence). The CDR3 spans 16 residues. The ends were cut back, 0 bases at V and 2 bases at J, with 14 bases in the middle. Here the CDR3 reads CASSLSVPGTPYEQYF. The CDR3 nucleotides read TGTGCCAGCAGTTTATCGGTACCAGGAACACCCTACGAGCAGTACTTC.

The chain joins TRBV2 to TRBJ1-2; D possibly corresponds to TRBD1 (6 bases). V was trimmed by 6 bases and J by 6 bases, leaving 14 bases between them. In germline, CDR1 is SNHLY, CDR2 FYNNEI. This CDR3 comprises 13 residues. This chain's CDR3 is CASRDSGENGYTF. The CDR3 nucleotides read TGTGCCAGCAGGGACAGTGGGGAGAATGGCTACACCTTC.

This clone was observed a few times. The CDR3 DNA reads TGTGCCAGCAGCTTGGAGGCGGGAGGCCCCTACGAGCAGTACTTC. Translating gives CASSLEAGGPYEQYF. V is TRBV5-6 and J is TRBJ2-7; TRBD2 agrees at 8 bases. CDR1 and CDR2 from the germline V gene are SGHDT and YYEEEE. After removal of 0 bases from V and 2 bases from J, the junction contained 4 bases not matched to a gene. The CDR3 sequence is 15 residues long.

V is TRBV5-1 and J is TRBJ2-3, with 10 bases matching TRBD2. J lost 2 bases, V lost 4 bases, and 4 bases had no gene match. Germline CDR1 and CDR2: SGHRS and YFSETQ. This CDR3 region has 15 residues. CDR3 in DNA: TGCGCCAGCAGCCCCGGACTAGCGGCCACAGATACGCAGTATTTT. Translation: CASSPGLAATDTQYF.

V is TRBV6-1 and J is TRBJ2-5; 10 nucleotides line up with TRBD1. From germline, CDR1 is MNHNS and CDR2 SASEGT. V was pared by 1 base and J by 5 bases, with 4 bases of the junction left unmatched. This CDR3 is 15 amino acids long. This CDR3 reads CASSEETGGWETQYF. The CDR3 nucleotides are TGTGCCAGCAGTGAAGAGACAGGGGGCTGGGAGACCCAGTACTTC.

V is TRBV28 and J is TRBJ2-7; 8 bases align to TRBD1. The V segment lost 4 bases and the J segment 6 bases; nucleotides outside the gene matches: 11. Germline CDR1 reads MDHEN; CDR2 reads SYDVKM. The length of the CDR3 is 15 residues. CDR3 DNA: TGTGCCAGCAGTTCCCTTCCTGGACAGGGTGTCGAGCAGTACTTC. It specifies CASSSLPGQGVEQYF.

The chain joins TRBV19 to TRBJ2-2; TRBD2 might be the D (5 bases). The CDR3 contains 12 residues. Per the germline V gene, CDR1 is LNHDA and CDR2 is SQIVND (reference sequence). V lost 10 bases, J lost 5 bases, and 11 bases lay in between. This CDR3 is CATEGQTGELFF. The CDR3 DNA reads TGTGCCACCGAGGGTCAGACCGGGGAGCTGTTTTTT.

The chain combines TRBV16 with TRBJ2-3; unclear D gene. The CDR3 has 13 residues. CDR1 and CDR2 (germline): KGHSY, FQNENV. V was clipped by 0 bases and J by 4 bases, with 5 bases between them. In DNA form, the CDR3 reads TGTGCCAGCAGCCAATCCCCCGCAGATACGCAGTATTTT. Protein: CASSQSPADTQYF.

The CDR3 sequence: CASRGLAVYNEQFF. The CDR3 coding sequence is TGCGCCAGCAGGGGACTAGCGGTATACAATGAGCAGTTCTTC. J is TRBJ2-1 and V is TRBV10-2; 11 bases match TRBD2. V lost 6 bases and J lost 4; bases outside the gene matches: 2. The CDR3 length is 14 residues. CDR1 WSHSY and CDR2 SAAADI come from the germline V gene.

This chain links TRBV6-5 with TRBJ1-1, with D perhaps matching TRBD1 (6 bases). This CDR3 spans 15 amino acids. Germline V lookup: CDR1 MNHEY, CDR2 SVGAGI. Trimming pared 5 bases from V and 5 bases from J, leaving 18 bases between. CDR3 DNA: TGTGCCAGCAGTGGGACTTTAATGAGGGGGACTGAAGCTTTCTTT. This encodes CASSGTLMRGTEAFF.

The gene calls are TRBV11-2 and TRBJ1-3; 9 bases fit TRBD1. V was clipped by 5 bases and J by 2 bases; unmatched bases: 13. Per the germline V gene, CDR1 is SGHAT and CDR2 is FQNNGV. The CDR3 sequence is 18 residues long. The CDR3 bases are TGTGCCAGCAGCAACTCCCCGGGACAGGGTTACACTGGAAACACCATATATTTT. Encoded protein: CASSNSPGQGYTGNTIYF.

The rearrangement joins TRBV29-1 to TRBJ1-1; TRBD1 agrees at 11 bases. Germline CDR1 is SQVTM and CDR2 is ANQGSEA. Losses at the gene ends were 6 bases for V and 1 base for J; bases not matched to a gene: 10. The CDR3 has 16 residues. The CDR3 loop is CSVWTGGLGSNTEAFF. In DNA form, the CDR3 reads TGCAGCGTCTGGACAGGGGGCCTTGGGTCGAACACTGAAGCTTTCTTT.

This chain connects TRBV6-1 to TRBJ1-2; D remains unclear. Deletions cut 1 base from V and 8 bases from J, with 20 bases between. Germline V gives CDR1 MNHNS, CDR2 SASEGT. The CDR3 is 16 residues long. The chain's CDR3 is CASSEGRVTNRRGYTF. CDR3 bases: TGTGCCAGCAGTGAAGGGAGAGTGACAAATCGCCGAGGCTACACCTTC.

The chain couples TRBV6-1 to TRBJ2-2; 13 bases are shared with TRBD2. This CDR3 is 17 amino acids long. CDR1 and CDR2 (germline): MNHNS, SASEGT. Trimming cost V 4 bases and J 1 base; bases outside gene matches: 3. The CDR3 DNA is TGTGCCAGCAGTGGGAGACTAGCGGGAGGGAACACCGGGGAGCTGTTTTTT. Its protein product is CASSGRLAGGNTGELFF.

This chain joins TRBV11-2 and TRBJ2-7, with D possibly TRBD2 on 7 matching bases. This CDR3 region has 13 residues. Germline values: CDR1 SGHAT, CDR2 FQNNGV. The V and J ends lost 6 bases and 1 base respectively, with 10 bases between them. The CDR3 is CASRGGTSYEQYF. The CDR3 DNA is TGTGCCAGCAGGGGGGGGACATCCTACGAGCAGTACTTC.

The chain carries TRBV7-8 and TRBJ2-2; TRBD2 agrees at 8 bases. The length of the CDR3 is 16 residues. Germline values: CDR1 SGHVS, CDR2 FQNEAQ. V shed 1 base and J 4 bases; nucleotides not matched to a gene: 5. The CDR3 loop is CASSLVPGGLTGELFF. The CDR3, as DNA: TGTGCCAGCAGCTTAGTGCCGGGAGGGCTCACCGGGGAGCTGTTTTTT.

CDR3 protein: CASRRGSGETQYF. CDR3 in DNA: TGTGCCAGCAGGAGGGGCTCGGGAGAGACCCAGTACTTC. The chain links TRBV6-5 to TRBJ2-5; either TRBD1 or TRBD2 may fit D (5 bases each). From germline, CDR1 is MNHEY and CDR2 SVGAGI. The CDR3 is made up of 13 amino acids. V gave up 6 bases and J gave up 4 bases, with 12 bases separating them.

This rearrangement joins TRBV28 to TRBJ2-7; 8 positions match TRBD1. The CDR3 has 15 amino acids. CDR1 is MDHEN and CDR2 is SYDVKM in the germline V gene. V shed 6 bases and J 5 bases; nucleotides not matched to a gene: 12. The CDR3 coding sequence is TGTGCCAGCAGCCGGGCGGACAGGGAGGACCACGAGCAGTACGTC. Its translation is CASSRADREDHEQYV.

The chain joins TRBV5-1 to TRBJ2-2, with 11 bases that match TRBD2. Trimming at V came to 7 bases and at J to 6 bases, leaving 5 bases not matched to a gene. Germline lookup yields CDR1 SGHRS and CDR2 YFSETQ. This CDR3 contains 14 residues. CDR3 protein: CASRGLAGPGELFF. DNA of the CDR3: TGCGCCAGCCGCGGACTAGCGGGCCCCGGGGAGCTGTTTTTT.